The 25 T cell receptor beta chains reported below all come from one sample, sequenced in a study of blood T cell repertoires in COVID-19 (dated by TCRdb to the early 2020s). Library preparation used the immunoSEQ multiplex PCR assay. Held by TCRdb, this immuneACCESS table contains in-frame sequences only and omits some clones. Under half of the omission traces to an unresolved V gene where checked; the cause of the rest is unknown. The sample profile shows approximately 360,000 clones; less than 90% of them were found once. About 4.8% of the sample goes to the ten largest clones. Sequenced: PBMCs or T cells enriched from blood (not recorded which). The source of these receptors is a woman aged 45-65 years who had recovered from COVID-19.

The chain couples TRBV19 to TRBJ1-6, with D perhaps matching TRBD1 (5 bases). Germline V gene sequence: CDR1 LNHDA, CDR2 SQIVND (reference sequence). This CDR3 spans 16 amino acids. With 3 bases removed from V and 7 bases from J, the gap between germline ends came to 16 bases. The CDR3 DNA reads as TGTGCCAGTAGTATGGAGGGAGGCAGGGAAAATTCACCCCTCCACTTT. Protein sequence: CASSMEGGRENSPLHF.

The genes are TRBV14 and TRBJ1-3, with D uncertain. Trimming cost V 0 bases and J 0 bases, with 9 bases left between them. The germline V gene encodes CDR1 SGHDN and CDR2 FVKESK. CDR3 length equals 16 residues. CDR3 in DNA: TGTGCCAGCAGCCAAGACGGAGCCGTCTCTGGAAACACCATATATTTT. It specifies CASSQDGAVSGNTIYF.

This clone was counted only a few times. The genes are TRBV19 and TRBJ2-7, with TRBD1 matching 7 bases. The ends lost 5 bases at V and 2 bases at J; junction bases unmatched: 15. The germline V gene has CDR1 LNHDA and CDR2 SQIVND (reference sequence). CDR3 length: 17 amino acids. CDR3 DNA: TGTGCCAGTAGTTTCTCCCTCTGGACAGGCAAAGCCTACGAGCAGTACTTC. Translated: CASSFSLWTGKAYEQYF.

The gene calls are TRBV6-5 and TRBJ2-7; 7 nucleotides align to TRBD1. Germline CDR1 reads MNHEY; CDR2 reads SVGAGI. The CDR3 is 13 residues long. J was trimmed by 3 bases and V by 10 bases; bases with no gene match: 9. The chain's CDR3 is CATGAQGFYEQYF. The CDR3 bases are TGTGCCACCGGGGCACAGGGGTTCTACGAGCAGTACTTC.

Of note for this clone: Within the sample, other DNA sequences also encode this same CDR3. The gene calls are TRBV2 and TRBJ1-1; D uncertain. Germline V gene sequence: CDR1 SNHLY, CDR2 FYNNEI. The CDR3 length is 13 residues. The V end lost 4 bases, the J end lost 2 bases, and 8 bases lay between the germline ends. CDR3 nucleotide sequence: TGTGCCAGCAGTGGTGGCCGAAACACTGAAGCTTTCTTT. Translation gives CASSGGRNTEAFF. The entire variable domain, with the rest obtained from reference TRBV2 and TRBJ1-1, is as follows: EPEVTQTPSHQVTQMGQEVILRCVPISNHLYFYWYRQILGQKVEFLVSFYNNEISEKSEIFDDQFSVERPDGSNFTLKIRSTKLEDSAMYFCASSGGRNTEAFFGQGTRLTVV.

V and J are TRBV15 and TRBJ1-1; a weak D match, TRBD1 (6 bases). Trimming stripped 0 bases from V and 1 base from J, with 15 bases between. Germline lookup yields CDR1 LNHNV and CDR2 YYDKDF (reference sequence). The CDR3 length is 17 residues. The CDR3 region has the DNA TGTGCCACCAGCAGAGATCCCCTGGACAGCCAGAACACTGAAGCTTTCTTT. Protein product: CATSRDPLDSQNTEAFF.

In nucleotides, the CDR3 is TGTGCCTGGAGCGCCGTAGGGGTGATAACTTTCTTT. Translation gives CAWSAVGVITFF. V usage is TRBV30 and J usage is TRBJ1-1; D is possibly TRBD1 (5 bases). Deletions cut 3 bases from V and 12 bases from J, with 17 bases between. This CDR3 comprises 12 residues. The germline CDR1 and CDR2 sequences are GTSNPN and SVGIG (reference sequence).

V is TRBV24-1 and J is TRBJ2-1; no clear D. V dropped 3 bases and J dropped 9 bases, with 5 bases sitting between them. Germline V lookup: CDR1 KGHDR, CDR2 SFDVKD. This CDR3 contains 11 residues. CDR3 coding DNA: TGTGCCACCAGTGATAGGAGTGAGCAGTTCTTC. It is translated as CATSDRSEQFF.

The chain employs TRBV7-9 and TRBJ1-2; weak D call: TRBD1 (5 bases). Germline lookup yields CDR1 SEHNR and CDR2 FQNEAQ (reference sequence). The length of the CDR3 is 14 residues. Trimming shortened V by 0 bases and J by 7 bases, and 12 bases separated the two germline ends. The CDR3 coding sequence is TGTGCCAGCAGCTTAGCGGGGGGAACGGGTGGCTACACCTTC. This codes for CASSLAGGTGGYTF.

The chain carries TRBV6-5 and TRBJ1-5; TRBD1 matches at 8 bases. The CDR3 totals 16 residues. The germline gives CDR1 MNHEY, CDR2 SVGAGI. After removal of 0 bases from V and 7 bases from J, the junction contained 8 bases not matched to a gene. The CDR3 loop reads CASSYSADRARQPQHF. The CDR3 DNA is TGTGCCAGCAGTTACTCTGCGGACAGGGCCCGCCAGCCCCAGCATTTT.

This clone was counted between two and nine times. V usage is TRBV3-1 (or the pseudogene TRBV3-2) and J usage is TRBJ2-3; D gene unclear. Germline V CDR1 and CDR2: LGHDT, YNNKEL (reference sequence). The CDR3 is 15 residues long. V was cut by 1 base and J by 1 base, with 9 bases left in between. CDR3 DNA: TGTGCCAGCAGCCAAGGTGGTTTAGGCACAGATACGCAGTATTTT. It is translated as CASSQGGLGTDTQYF.

The chain employs TRBV11-3 and TRBJ1-1, with no clear D. Germline CDR1 SGHNT, CDR2 YENEEA. The CDR3 covers 13 residues. The V and J ends lost 6 bases and 0 bases respectively, with 8 bases between them. The CDR3 nucleotides read TGTGCCAGCAGTTATGACTTGAACACTGAAGCTTTCTTT. Protein product: CASSYDLNTEAFF. The variable domain in full, completed from reference TRBV11-3 and TRBJ1-1, reads EAGVVQSPRYKIIEKKQPVAFWCNPISGHNTLYWYLQNLGQGPELLIRYENEEAVDDSQLPKDRFSAERLKGVDSTLKIQPAELGDSAVYLCASSYDLNTEAFFGQGTRLTVV.

The chain joins TRBV4-2 to TRBJ2-2, with 8 bases identical to TRBD2. V lost 3 bases to trimming and J lost 4 bases; unmatched junction nucleotides: 13. Germline CDR1 is LGHNA and CDR2 is YNFKEQ. The CDR3 totals 18 residues. DNA of the CDR3: TGTGCCAGCAGCCACCCCCTCGTGGCGGGGGGATTCACCGGGGAGCTGTTTTTT. This codes for CASSHPLVAGGFTGELFF.

J is TRBJ1-3 and V is TRBV6-2 or TRBV6-3; TRBD1 matches 12 bases. Germline V lookup: CDR1 MNHEY, CDR2 SVGEGT. The CDR3 length is 18 residues. V lost 6 bases, J lost 2 bases, and 11 bases stayed unmatched. The CDR3 region is CASSLTRGTGGPGNTIYF. The CDR3, as DNA: TGTGCCAGCAGCCTCACCCGCGGGACAGGGGGCCCTGGAAACACCATATATTTT.

V gene TRBV6-5 combines with J gene TRBJ1-6, with D uncertain. Germline CDR1 is MNHEY and CDR2 is SVGAGI. Trimming removed 7 bases at V and 7 bases at J, with 11 bases between. The CDR3 totals 13 residues. The CDR3: CASIPTKNSPLHF. The CDR3 DNA reads TGTGCCAGCATCCCCACAAAAAATTCACCCCTCCACTTT.

As regards this clone: Other DNA sequences in this specimen translate into the identical CDR3. The gene calls are TRBV29-1 and TRBJ1-2; 9 nucleotides match TRBD1. In germline, CDR1 is SQVTM, CDR2 ANQGSEA. CDR3 size: 10 residues. V gave up 7 bases and J gave up 6 bases; unmatched junction bases: 0. DNA of the CDR3: TGCAGCGGGGACAGGGATGGCTACACCTTC. Protein: CSGDRDGYTF.

The J gene is TRBJ1-5, the V gene TRBV6-5; D not certain. Between the trimmed V and J ends, which lost 5 bases and 0 bases, there was a span of 8 bases. Germline values: CDR1 MNHEY, CDR2 SVGAGI. The CDR3 is 14 residues long. The CDR3 loop is CASSISYSNQPQHF. Here the CDR3 DNA reads TGTGCCAGCAGTATATCTTATAGCAATCAGCCCCAGCATTTT.

The rearrangement links TRBV6-5 to TRBJ1-5; the D is unclear. V was cut by 7 bases and J by 0 bases, with 10 bases left in between. There are 14 residues in the CDR3. Germline CDR1 and CDR2: MNHEY and SVGAGI. The CDR3 sequence: CASKRRDSNQPQHF. CDR3 coding DNA: TGTGCCAGCAAGCGGAGGGATAGCAATCAGCCCCAGCATTTT.

The J gene is TRBJ1-6, the V gene TRBV7-3, with D maybe TRBD1 (6 bases). CDR1 is SGHTA and CDR2 is FQGTGA in the germline V gene. Trimming took 2 bases from V and 0 from J, leaving 14 bases between them. This CDR3 region has 18 residues. The CDR3 region is CASSLAPQGSSYNSPLHF. CDR3 nucleotides: TGTGCCAGCAGCTTAGCGCCTCAGGGGAGCTCCTATAATTCACCCCTCCACTTT. The whole variable domain, filled in from reference TRBV7-3 and TRBJ1-6, reads GAGVSQTPSNKVTEKGKYVELRCDPISGHTALYWYRQSLGQGPEFLIYFQGTGAADDSGLPNDRFFAVRPEGSVSTLKIQRTERGDSAVYLCASSLAPQGSSYNSPLHFGNGTRLTVT.

This sequence joins TRBV7-2 and TRBJ1-2, with no clear D. Looked up from germline, CDR1 is SGHTA and CDR2 is FQGNSA. Trimming shortened V by 2 bases and J by 6 bases, and 13 bases separated the two germline ends. CDR3 size: 14 residues. The CDR3 sequence is CASSLLVAANGYTF. CDR3 coding DNA: TGTGCCAGCAGCTTACTCGTGGCGGCAAATGGCTACACCTTC.

The CDR3 DNA follows: TGTGCCAGCAGCTTCGCAGGAAAAGATGGCTACACCTTC. Residues: CASSFAGKDGYTF. The chain couples TRBV11-2 to TRBJ1-2; unclear D gene. CDR3 length equals 13 residues. Germline lookup yields CDR1 SGHAT and CDR2 FQNNGV. The V end lost 3 bases, the J end lost 6 bases, and 11 bases lay between the germline ends.

The chain has TRBV6-5 and TRBJ2-7, with D perhaps TRBD1 (5 bases). The length of the CDR3 is 14 residues. With 7 bases removed from V and 3 bases from J, the gap between germline ends came to 16 bases. Germline V gene sequence: CDR1 MNHEY, CDR2 SVGAGI. CDR3 sequence (DNA): TGTGCCAGCACGGCCGGAGACAGAGGCTACGAGCAGTACTTC. Translation: CASTAGDRGYEQYF.

This chain connects TRBV11-3 to TRBJ2-7; TRBD1 is a possible D gene (6 bases). Per the germline V gene, CDR1 is SGHNT and CDR2 is YENEEA. The CDR3 is 15 amino acids. The V gene lost 8 bases and the J gene lost 2 bases, with 19 bases spanning the gap. This CDR3 is CASSQRQGQTYEQYF. The DNA of the CDR3 is TGTGCCAGCTCCCAAAGGCAGGGGCAAACCTACGAGCAGTACTTC.

J is TRBJ2-1 and V is TRBV9; 15 nucleotides match TRBD2. Germline V gene sequence: CDR1 SGDLS, CDR2 YYNGEE. This CDR3 comprises 16 residues. Trimming at V came to 4 bases and at J to 8 bases, leaving 7 bases not matched to a gene. Written as DNA, the CDR3 is TGTGCCAGCAGCAAAGGACTAGCGGGGGGGCCAGATGAGCAGTTCTTC. Translated, it gives CASSKGLAGGPDEQFF.

This clone was observed a single time. CDR3 sequence: CASSLGLRTDTQYF. DNA of the CDR3: TGTGCCAGCAGCTTAGGGCTTCGCACAGATACGCAGTATTTT. The V gene is TRBV11-2, the J gene TRBJ2-3; D not certain. The CDR3 is 14 amino acids. V dropped 1 base and J dropped 1 base, with 6 bases sitting between them. Germline CDR1 is SGHAT and CDR2 is FQNNGV.